In this sample, the clone carrying this T cell receptor beta chain turned up once. Sequencing used immunoSEQ multiplex PCR; TCRdb keeps in-frame clones, though not all of them. Among around 68,000 clones, about nine tenths were seen once, and the ten largest hold more than 1.4%. The data stem from a study of T cell changes during pregnancy in multiple sclerosis. The CDR3 spans 14 residues. Germline assignment: CDR1 MNHNS and CDR2 SASEGT. Trimming removed 4 bases from V and 4 bases from J; junction bases left unmatched: 4. This chain links TRBV6-1 with TRBJ1-5, with 7 bases lining up with TRBD1. Sequenced material: peripheral blood, taken in the third trimester of pregnancy. The source is a female donor with multiple sclerosis, enrolled in a pregnancy study. CDR3 sequence: CASSGQGWNQPQHF. The CDR3 DNA sequence: TGTGCCAGCAGTGGACAGGGATGGAATCAGCCCCAGCATTTT.